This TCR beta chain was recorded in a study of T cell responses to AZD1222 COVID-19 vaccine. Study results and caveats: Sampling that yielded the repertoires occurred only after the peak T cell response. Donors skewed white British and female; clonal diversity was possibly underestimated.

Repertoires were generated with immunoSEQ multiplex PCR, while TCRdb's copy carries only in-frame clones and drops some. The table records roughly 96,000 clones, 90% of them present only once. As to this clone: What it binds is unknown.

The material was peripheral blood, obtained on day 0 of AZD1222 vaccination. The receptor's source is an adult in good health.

CDR3 amino acids: CASSSLGDTQYF. The CDR3 region has the DNA TGTGCCAGCAGTTCTCTTGGAGATACGCAGTATTTT. The V call is TRBV6-5, the J call TRBJ2-3; D gene unclear. Trimming left V 4 bases short and J 5 bases short, with 7 bases between. The CDR3 is 12 residues long. The germline V gene has CDR1 MNHEY and CDR2 SVGAGI.